This passage covers 7 T cell receptor beta chains from one sample sequenced in a study of shared clonotypes between healthy human individuals. Naive CD8 cells, CD45RO-negative and positively selected for CCR7, excluded terminally differentiated effector memory CD45RA+ cells. Assay used: immunoSEQ multiplex PCR; TCRdb lists only in-frame clones, some missing. The sample yields about 1,800,000 clones, about 95% seen once. Sequencing input: naive CD8+ T cells sorted from blood. The receptors here all came from a man younger than 35 in good health.

This rearrangement joins TRBV5-8 to TRBJ2-7; TRBD1 matches 10 bases. The CDR3 is 15 amino acids. Germline V lookup: CDR1 SGHTS, CDR2 YDEGEE. V was clipped by 0 bases and J by 5 bases; unmatched bases: 5. CDR3 region: CASSLAGQGGDEQYF. The CDR3 DNA reads as TGTGCCAGCAGCTTGGCTGGACAGGGGGGGGACGAGCAGTACTTC.

On this clone itself: This sample also contains other DNA sequences that code for the same CDR3. CDR3 region: CASSLGPDYEQYF. The CDR3, as DNA: TGTGCCAGCAGCTTAGGGCCCGACTACGAGCAGTACTTC. The chain uses TRBV7-9 and TRBJ2-7; no clear D gene. Deletions cut 1 base from V and 3 bases from J, with 7 bases between. The CDR3 sequence is 13 residues long. Germline V gene lookup returns CDR1 SEHNR and CDR2 FQNEAQ (reference sequence).

The V call is TRBV11-3, the J call TRBJ2-3; D unresolved. Germline-derived CDR1 and CDR2 are SGHNT and YENEEA. V was clipped by 3 bases and J by 2 bases, with 9 bases between them. This CDR3 spans 14 amino acids. CDR3 in amino acids: CASSFNHDTDTQYF. The DNA for the CDR3 is TGTGCCAGCAGCTTCAATCACGACACAGATACGCAGTATTTT.

The chain has TRBV25-1 and TRBJ2-1, with TRBD2 matching 7 bases. V lost 8 bases to trimming and J lost 8 bases; unmatched junction nucleotides: 3. Per germline, CDR1 MGHDK and CDR2 SYGVNS. This CDR3 is 11 amino acids long. CDR3 residues: CASGTSDEQFF. Here the CDR3 DNA reads TGTGCCAGCGGAACTAGCGATGAGCAGTTCTTC.

V usage is TRBV2 and J usage is TRBJ1-4; D is possibly TRBD1 (5 bases). CDR1 is SNHLY, CDR2 FYNNEI, per germline. This CDR3 contains 15 residues. V was clipped by 7 bases and J by 8 bases, with 20 bases between them. CDR3 in DNA: TGTGCCAGCACCCCAGGAAAGGGGAAAGGGGAAAAACTGTTTTTT. Amino acid sequence: CASTPGKGKGEKLFF.

The V call is TRBV7-9, the J call TRBJ2-5; 9 bases map to TRBD1. The germline V gene encodes CDR1 SEHNR and CDR2 FQNEAQ (reference sequence). With 7 bases clipped from V and 5 bases from J, the junction kept 8 bases outside the gene matches. This CDR3 is built from 14 residues. CDR3 in amino acids: CASTPRQGGETQYF. Written as DNA, the CDR3 is TGTGCCAGCACCCCCCGACAGGGGGGGGAGACCCAGTACTTC.

The chain combines TRBV11-1 with TRBJ1-1; D not certain. This CDR3 spans 17 amino acids. Trimming removed 2 bases from V and 0 bases from J, with 16 bases in between. Germline loops: CDR1 SGHAT, CDR2 FQDESV (reference sequence). CDR3 nucleotides: TGTGCCAGCAGCTTATTGTCCCCGTCCCCCCTGAACACTGAAGCTTTCTTT. It encodes CASSLLSPSPLNTEAFF.